Below are 2 T cell receptor beta chains sequenced from a single sample in a study of CD8+CD57+ T cells in acquired aplastic anemia. Individuals selected for sequencing had exhibited CD8+CD57+ cell expansion on flow cytometry. Researchers used genomic DNA as the template to profile TCR beta VDJ and CDR3. In TCRdb, the reads were re-called with MiXCR into one record per CDR3 protein. The repertoire holds some 170,000 distinct CDR3 sequences, with around half as singletons. Sequencing was carried out using sorted CD4+, CD8+, or CD8+CD57+ T cells (not recorded which) from PBMCs. The receptors stem from a human donor with aplastic anemia.

The genes are TRBV7-9 and TRBJ1-2; unclear D gene. The germline V and J ends were trimmed by 5 bases and 2 bases, with 6 bases remaining between them. Looked up from germline, CDR1 is SEHNR and CDR2 is FQNEAQ (reference sequence). The CDR3 contains 12 residues. In DNA, the CDR3 is TGTGCCAGCAGCCGGGAGAACTATGGCTACACCTTC. It is translated as CASSRENYGYTF. Using reference TRBV7-9 and TRBJ1-2 for the parts outside the CDR3, the full variable domain is DTGVSQNPRHKITKRGQNVTFRCDPISEHNRLYWYRQTLGQGPEFLTYFQNEAQLEKSRLLSDRFSAERPKGSFSTLEIQRTEQGDSAMYLCASSRENYGYTFGSGTRLTVV.

This clonotype has ten or more counts. The V gene is TRBV12-3 or TRBV12-4, the J gene TRBJ1-1, with 8 bases matching TRBD1. The CDR3 has 16 amino acids. V was pared by 3 bases and J by 2 bases, with 8 bases of the junction left unmatched. The CDR3 DNA follows: TGTGCCAGCAGTTTGGGACAGGTTTCTCCTAACACTGAAGCTTTCTTT. Protein product: CASSLGQVSPNTEAFF.